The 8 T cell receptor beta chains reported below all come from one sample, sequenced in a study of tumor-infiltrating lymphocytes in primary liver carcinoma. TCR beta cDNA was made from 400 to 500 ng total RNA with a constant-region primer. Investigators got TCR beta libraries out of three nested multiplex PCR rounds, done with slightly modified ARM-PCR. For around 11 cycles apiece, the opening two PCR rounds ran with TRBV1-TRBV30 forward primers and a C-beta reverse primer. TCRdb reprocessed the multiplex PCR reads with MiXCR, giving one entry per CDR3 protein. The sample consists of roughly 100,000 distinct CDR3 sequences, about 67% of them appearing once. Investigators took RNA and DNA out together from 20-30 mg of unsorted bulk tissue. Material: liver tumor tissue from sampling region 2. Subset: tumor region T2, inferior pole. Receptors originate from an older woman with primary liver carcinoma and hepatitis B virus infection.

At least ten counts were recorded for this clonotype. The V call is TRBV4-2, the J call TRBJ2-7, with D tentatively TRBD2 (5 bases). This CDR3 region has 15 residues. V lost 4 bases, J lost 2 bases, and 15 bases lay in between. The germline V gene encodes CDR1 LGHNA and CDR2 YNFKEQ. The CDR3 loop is CASSPLSGATYEQYF. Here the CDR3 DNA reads TGTGCCAGCAGCCCCCTGAGCGGAGCCACCTACGAGCAGTACTTC.

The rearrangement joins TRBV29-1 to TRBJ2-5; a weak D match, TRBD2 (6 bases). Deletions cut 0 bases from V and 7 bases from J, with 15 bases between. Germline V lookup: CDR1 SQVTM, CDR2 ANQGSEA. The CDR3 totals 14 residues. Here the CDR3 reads CSVEDRLARWTQYF. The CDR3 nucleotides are TGCAGCGTTGAAGATCGCCTAGCGAGGTGGACCCAGTACTTC.

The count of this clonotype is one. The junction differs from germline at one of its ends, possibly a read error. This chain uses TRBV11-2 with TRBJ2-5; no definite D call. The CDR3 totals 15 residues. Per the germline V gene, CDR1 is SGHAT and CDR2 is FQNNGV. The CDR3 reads CANSLGLGSRETQYF. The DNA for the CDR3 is TGTGCCAACAGCTTGGGGTTGGGATCGCGAGAGACCCAGTACTTC.

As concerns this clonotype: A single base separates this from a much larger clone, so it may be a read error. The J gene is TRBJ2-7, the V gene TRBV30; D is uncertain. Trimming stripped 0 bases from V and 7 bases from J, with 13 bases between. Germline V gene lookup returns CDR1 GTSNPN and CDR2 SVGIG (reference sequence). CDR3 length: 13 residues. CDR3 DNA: TGTGCCTGGAGTGTAAAGGACCGTCGGGAGCAGTACTTC. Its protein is CAWSVKDRREQYF.

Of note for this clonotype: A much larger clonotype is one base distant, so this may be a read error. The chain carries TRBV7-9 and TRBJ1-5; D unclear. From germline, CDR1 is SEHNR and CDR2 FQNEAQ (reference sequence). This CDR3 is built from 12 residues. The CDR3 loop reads CASSLGSQPKHF. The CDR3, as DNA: TGTGCCAGCAGCTTGGGGTCCCAGCCCAAGCATTTT.

DNA of the CDR3: TGTGCCAGCAGCGTAGAGGCTAGCGGGAGTCCCGGGGAGCTGTTTTTT. It specifies CASSVEASGSPGELFF. This chain uses TRBV9 with TRBJ2-2, with 10 bases identical to TRBD2. This CDR3 has 16 residues. The germline V gene encodes CDR1 SGDLS and CDR2 YYNGEE. V lost 0 bases to trimming and J lost 6 bases; unmatched junction nucleotides: 5.

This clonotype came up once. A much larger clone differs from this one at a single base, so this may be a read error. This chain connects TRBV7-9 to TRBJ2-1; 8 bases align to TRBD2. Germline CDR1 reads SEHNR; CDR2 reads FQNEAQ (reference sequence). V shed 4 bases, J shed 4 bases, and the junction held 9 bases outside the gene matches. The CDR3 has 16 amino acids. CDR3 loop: CASSSPGGATYNEQFF. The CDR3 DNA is TGTGCCAGCAGCTCGCCGGGGGGGGCCACTTACAATGAGCAGTTCTTC.

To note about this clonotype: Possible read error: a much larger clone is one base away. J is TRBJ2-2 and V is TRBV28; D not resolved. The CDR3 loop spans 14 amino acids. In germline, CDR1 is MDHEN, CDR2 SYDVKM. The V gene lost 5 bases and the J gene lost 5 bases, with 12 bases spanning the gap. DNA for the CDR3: TGTGCCAGCAGTATGACCCGGTGGACCGGGGAGCTGTTTTTT. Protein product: CASSMTRWTGELFF.